One sample yielded the 5 T cell receptor beta chains listed below, sequenced in a study of CD8+ T cells in alopecia areata. Following RNA extraction, reverse transcription yielded cDNA that acted as the sequencing template. The protocol was immunoSEQ multiplex PCR, while the TCRdb copy is restricted to in-frame clones and leaves out a portion. Of about 200,000 clones detected, about 56% appear once; the ten largest clones hold about 5.3%. The source material was CD8+ T cells sorted from blood. The receptor set was obtained from a human donor in good health.

V is TRBV2 and J is TRBJ2-1; tentatively, D is TRBD2 (5 bases). V shed 5 bases and J shed 15 bases, with 17 bases lying between them. This CDR3 comprises 12 residues. Germline loops: CDR1 SNHLY, CDR2 FYNNEI. The CDR3 DNA is TGTGCCAGCAGTTGGGGAGAGACGGGTGGGTTCTTC. It encodes CASSWGETGGFF.

V usage is TRBV2 and J usage is TRBJ2-3; 11 bases align to TRBD2. This CDR3 contains 15 residues. J gave up 0 bases and V 4 bases, and 0 bases lay outside the gene matches. Germline assignment: CDR1 SNHLY and CDR2 FYNNEI. In DNA, the CDR3 is TGTGCCAGCAGTGGACTAGCGGGGAGCACAGATACGCAGTATTTT. Translation gives CASSGLAGSTDTQYF. The complete variable domain, with remaining parts taken from reference TRBV2 and TRBJ2-3, reads EPEVTQTPSHQVTQMGQEVILRCVPISNHLYFYWYRQILGQKVEFLVSFYNNEISEKSEIFDDQFSVERPDGSNFTLKIRSTKLEDSAMYFCASSGLAGSTDTQYFGPGTRLTVL.

V gene TRBV29-1 combines with J gene TRBJ1-2; possible D gene TRBD1, 5 bases. The CDR3 runs 12 residues. Trimming removed 2 bases at V and 4 bases at J, with 8 bases between. Germline CDR1 and CDR2: SQVTM and ANQGSEA. Here the CDR3 reads CSVEQGVYGYTF. In nucleotides, the CDR3 is TGCAGCGTTGAACAAGGGGTCTATGGCTACACCTTC.

The table lists this clone with a few counts. V usage is TRBV20-1 and J usage is TRBJ2-5; unclear D gene. The length of the CDR3 is 10 residues. Germline V gives CDR1 DFQATT, CDR2 SNEGSKA (reference sequence). V gave up 2 bases and J gave up 4 bases, with 2 bases separating them. CDR3 loop: CSARRETQYF. CDR3 DNA sequence: TGCAGTGCTAGACGAGAGACCCAGTACTTC.

This chain connects TRBV4-1 to TRBJ1-2, with 8 bases that match TRBD1. Germline V lookup: CDR1 MGHRA, CDR2 YSYEKL. CDR3 length: 16 amino acids. With 3 bases clipped from V and 4 bases from J, the junction kept 10 bases outside the gene matches. The DNA for the CDR3 is TGCGCCAGCAGCCAGGATGGACAGGGAAAAGTCTATGGCTACACCTTC. The encoded protein is CASSQDGQGKVYGYTF.